These T cell receptor beta chains were read from a single sample in a study of blood T cell repertoires in COVID-19. This table comes from immunoSEQ multiplex PCR, and its TCRdb copy is limited to in-frame clones, with some not included. The sample lists roughly 350,000 clones, around nine tenths seen once, with about 7% in the top ten. The sequencing input was peripheral blood. The source of these receptors is a woman between 65 and 79 years old with COVID-19, enrolled during active disease. The CDR3 runs from the conserved cysteine through the conserved F or W. D genes are given only for firm matches. A clone size is listed for some rows: how often the clone was seen (once, few, many), or a class if it is expanded.

D: .
J: TRBJ2-7
length: 14
size: .
V: TRBV27
CDR3: CASSPGQLSYEQYF
DNA: TGTGCCAGCAGCCCCGGACAGCTCTCCTACGAGCAGTACTTC

D: TRBD1
J: TRBJ2-3
length: 14
size: .
V: TRBV29-1
CDR3: CSASIRGQPDTQYF
DNA: TGCAGCGCTTCGATCAGGGGGCAGCCAGATACGCAGTATTTT

D: .
J: TRBJ1-4
length: 14
size: .
V: TRBV24-1
CDR3: CATSDAGADEKLFF
DNA: TGTGCCACCAGTGATGCGGGGGCTGATGAAAAACTGTTTTTT

D: .
J: TRBJ2-2
length: 14
size: .
V: TRBV7-2
CDR3: CASSLNSNTGELFF
DNA: TGTGCCAGCAGCTTAAACTCGAACACCGGGGAGCTGTTTTTT

D: TRBD1
J: TRBJ1-1
length: 13
size: .
V: TRBV12-5
CDR3: CASALTGGTEAFF
DNA: TGTGCTAGTGCCTTGACAGGGGGCACTGAAGCTTTCTTT

D: .
J: TRBJ2-6
length: 19
size: .
V: TRBV6-2/TRBV6-3
CDR3: CASSYLGRYSSSGANVLTF
DNA: TGTGCCAGCAGTTACCTAGGCAGATACTCCAGCTCTGGGGCCAACGTCCTGACTTTC

D: .
J: TRBJ2-1
length: 10
size: .
V: TRBV20-1
CDR3: CSAQGDEQFF
DNA: TGCAGTGCTCAGGGCGATGAGCAGTTCTTC

D: TRBD1
J: TRBJ1-1
length: 17
size: .
V: TRBV3-1/TRBV3-2
CDR3: CASSPYLSGTGPSEAFF
DNA: TGTGCCAGCAGCCCCTACCTCTCCGGGACAGGGCCGTCTGAAGCTTTCTTT

D: .
J: TRBJ2-2
length: 15
size: .
V: TRBV9
CDR3: CASSVGGAGTGELFF
DNA: TGTGCCAGCAGCGTAGGTGGGGCCGGGACCGGGGAGCTGTTTTTT

D: .
J: TRBJ1-2
length: 10
size: .
V: TRBV9
CDR3: CASYREGYTF
DNA: TGTGCCAGTTACAGGGAAGGCTACACCTTC

D: .
J: TRBJ2-7
length: 15
size: few
V: TRBV7-9
CDR3: CASSPQVGGSYEQYF
DNA: TGTGCCAGCAGCCCCCAGGTAGGAGGGTCTTACGAGCAGTACTTC

D: .
J: TRBJ1-2
length: 9
size: few
V: TRBV10-3
CDR3: CAAGPGYTF
DNA: TGTGCCGCCGGTCCGGGCTACACCTTC

D: TRBD1
J: TRBJ1-1
length: 14
size: .
V: TRBV5-6
CDR3: CASSPGTGYTEAFF
DNA: TGTGCCAGCAGCCCAGGGACAGGTTACACTGAAGCTTTCTTT

D: .
J: TRBJ1-6
length: 14
size: .
V: TRBV6-6
CDR3: CASSMTEYNSPLHF
DNA: TGTGCCAGCAGTATGACTGAATATAATTCACCCCTCCACTTT

D: TRBD1
J: TRBJ2-7
length: 13
size: .
V: TRBV6-6
CDR3: CASSYLDRTEQYF
DNA: TGTGCCAGCAGTTACTTGGACAGGACCGAGCAGTACTTC

D: .
J: TRBJ2-1
length: 13
size: .
V: TRBV19
CDR3: CASSIGAYNEQFF
DNA: TGTGCCAGTAGTATAGGAGCCTACAATGAGCAGTTCTTC

D: .
J: TRBJ2-1
length: 20
size: .
V: TRBV21-1
CDR3: CASSKVGLRGKRQGGNEQFF
DNA: TGTGCCAGCAGCAAAGTAGGCTTGCGGGGCAAACGACAGGGTGGTAATGAGCAGTTCTTC

D: .
J: TRBJ2-5
length: 13
size: .
V: TRBV3-1/TRBV3-2
CDR3: CASSQVAQETQYF
DNA: TGTGCCAGCAGCCAGGTTGCGCAAGAGACCCAGTACTTC

D: .
J: TRBJ1-6
length: 14
size: .
V: TRBV5-6
CDR3: CASSLGVVVSPLHF
DNA: TGTGCCAGCAGCTTGGGAGTGGTAGTTTCACCCCTCCACTTT

D: TRBD1
J: TRBJ1-6
length: 14
size: once
V: TRBV2
CDR3: CASTQDRERSPLHF
DNA: TGTGCCAGCACTCAGGACAGGGAGCGTTCACCCCTCCACTTT

D: .
J: TRBJ1-2
length: 13
size: .
V: TRBV9
CDR3: CASSEGGGAGYTF
DNA: TGTGCCAGCAGCGAGGGGGGAGGGGCTGGCTACACCTTC

D: .
J: TRBJ1-2
length: 12
size: few
V: TRBV10-2
CDR3: CASSEGRRGYTF
DNA: TGCGCCAGCAGTGAGGGGAGACGGGGCTACACCTTC

D: .
J: TRBJ2-6
length: 13
size: .
V: TRBV11-2
CDR3: CASRSSGANVLTF
DNA: TGTGCCAGCCGGAGTTCTGGGGCCAACGTCCTGACTTTC

D: .
J: TRBJ2-3
length: 13
size: .
V: TRBV2
CDR3: CASTDSSTDTQYF
DNA: TGTGCCAGCACGGACAGTAGCACAGATACGCAGTATTTT

D: TRBD1
J: TRBJ1-2
length: 13
size: .
V: TRBV6-4
CDR3: CASRLGTAGGYTF
DNA: TGTGCCAGCAGACTCGGGACAGCCGGTGGCTACACCTTC

D: .
J: TRBJ1-5
length: 14
size: .
V: TRBV18
CDR3: CASSPGSADQPQHF
DNA: TGTGCCAGCTCTCCGGGATCAGCCGATCAGCCCCAGCATTTT

D: TRBD1
J: TRBJ1-2
length: 14
size: .
V: TRBV7-2
CDR3: CASSSQGQYYGYTF
DNA: TGTGCCAGCAGCTCCCAGGGACAGTACTATGGCTACACCTTC

D: TRBD1
J: TRBJ1-5
length: 17
size: .
V: TRBV7-9
CDR3: CASSLVLGTDDNQPQHF
DNA: TGTGCCAGCAGCTTAGTCCTCGGGACAGACGACAATCAGCCCCAGCATTTT

D: .
J: TRBJ1-2
length: 18
size: .
V: TRBV28
CDR3: CASSLVIAYQGPNYGYTF
DNA: TGTGCCAGCAGTTTAGTTATCGCCTATCAGGGGCCTAACTATGGCTACACCTTC

D: TRBD2
J: TRBJ2-5
length: 12
size: once
V: TRBV10-3
CDR3: CASGGYQETQYF
DNA: TGTGCCAGCGGGGGGTACCAAGAGACCCAGTACTTC

D: .
J: TRBJ2-1
length: 15
size: .
V: TRBV5-4
CDR3: CASSLVAGAYNEQFF
DNA: TGTGCCAGCAGCTTGGTGGCAGGGGCCTACAATGAGCAGTTCTTC

D: .
J: TRBJ1-1
length: 13
size: .
V: TRBV12-3/TRBV12-4
CDR3: CASSLQGTTEAFF
DNA: TGTGCCAGCAGCTTACAGGGTACCACTGAAGCTTTCTTT

D: TRBD1
J: TRBJ1-3
length: 16
size: .
V: TRBV5-1
CDR3: CASSLTGGITGNTIYF
DNA: TGCGCCAGCAGCTTGACAGGGGGCATCACTGGAAACACCATATATTTT

D: TRBD1
J: TRBJ2-1
length: 19
size: .
V: TRBV7-3
CDR3: CASSLLGTGVLVGKNEQFF
DNA: TGTGCCAGCAGCTTATTGGGGACAGGGGTGTTGGTAGGGAAAAATGAGCAGTTCTTC

D: .
J: TRBJ1-1
length: 15
size: once
V: TRBV6-5
CDR3: CASSAETGYGTEAFF
DNA: TGTGCCAGCAGCGCTGAGACAGGTTATGGAACTGAAGCTTTCTTT

D: TRBD1
J: TRBJ1-2
length: 16
size: .
V: TRBV6-6
CDR3: CASSYNPGTGIEGYTF
DNA: TGTGCCAGCAGTTACAATCCCGGGACAGGAATAGAGGGCTACACCTTC

D: .
J: TRBJ1-1
length: 13
size: few
V: TRBV19
CDR3: CASSINRLTEAFF
DNA: TGTGCCAGTAGTATAAATCGGTTAACTGAAGCTTTCTTT

D: TRBD2
J: TRBJ2-1
length: 16
size: .
V: TRBV6-1
CDR3: CASSESRRGVEWEQFF
DNA: TGTGCCAGCAGTGAAAGTAGGCGGGGGGTCGAATGGGAGCAGTTCTTC

D: TRBD1
J: TRBJ2-3
length: 15
size: few
V: TRBV7-8
CDR3: CASSSGQGSSDTQYF
DNA: TGTGCCAGCAGCTCAGGACAGGGGTCATCAGATACGCAGTATTTT